The rows below give T cell receptor beta chains drawn from one sample of a study of T-cell memory formation after mild COVID-19. TCRdb analysed the 5' RACE reads with MiXCR anew, one entry per CDR3 protein. The sample yields about 290,000 distinct CDR3 sequences, approximately 15% seen once. What was sequenced was PBMCs or a T cell subset sorted from them (not recorded which). The receptors here all came from a man between 18 and 29 years old who had mild COVID-19 (a few samples of this study predate the infection). Cell type and time point are not known. Both conserved end residues are part of each CDR3. Fields, in order: CDR3 protein, CDR3 DNA, D gene, J gene, V gene, clone size. The D gene is left open where the match is weak. Clone size, where shown, is once, few, many, or a class for clones that have expanded.

cdr3_aa: CASSWPQETQYF; cdr3_nt: TGTGCCAGCAGCTGGCCCCAAGAGACCCAGTACTTC; d_call: NA; j_call: TRBJ2-5; v_call: TRBV5-5; clone_size: few
cdr3_aa: CASSPSPRTGAETQYF; cdr3_nt: TGTGCCAGCAGCCCGAGCCCCAGGACAGGCGCGGAGACCCAGTACTTC; d_call: TRBD1; j_call: TRBJ2-5; v_call: TRBV7-6; clone_size: few
cdr3_aa: CASSLLLAGELFF; cdr3_nt: TGTGCCAGCAGCTTACTCCTCGCCGGGGAGCTGTTTTTT; d_call: NA; j_call: TRBJ2-2; v_call: TRBV5-6; clone_size: NA
cdr3_aa: CASRLQGMGTEAFF; cdr3_nt: TGTGCCAGCAGATTACAGGGGATGGGCACTGAAGCTTTCTTT; d_call: TRBD1; j_call: TRBJ1-1; v_call: TRBV6-5; clone_size: few
cdr3_aa: CASSSPLTSAHEQYF; cdr3_nt: TGTGCCAGCAGCTCACCACTGACTAGCGCGCACGAGCAGTACTTC; d_call: TRBD2; j_call: TRBJ2-7; v_call: TRBV7-8; clone_size: few
cdr3_aa: CASSHRLNSYNEQFF; cdr3_nt: TGCGCCAGCAGCCACCGACTGAATTCCTACAATGAGCAGTTCTTC; d_call: NA; j_call: TRBJ2-1; v_call: TRBV4-1; clone_size: many
cdr3_aa: CASSVGGTELTDTQYF; cdr3_nt: TGTGCCAGCAGCGTAGGAGGGACGGAACTCACAGATACGCAGTATTTT; d_call: NA; j_call: TRBJ2-3; v_call: TRBV9; clone_size: NA
cdr3_aa: CASSLSGTSEAFF; cdr3_nt: TGCGCCAGCAGCTTGAGTGGAACTTCTGAAGCTTTCTTT; d_call: NA; j_call: TRBJ1-1; v_call: TRBV5-1; clone_size: NA
cdr3_aa: CASSPQGGSSYNSPLHF; cdr3_nt: TGTGCCAGCAGTCCACAGGGTGGGAGCTCCTATAATTCACCCCTCCACTTT; d_call: NA; j_call: TRBJ1-6; v_call: TRBV25-1; clone_size: few
cdr3_aa: CASSYGNYGYTF; cdr3_nt: TGTGCCAGCAGTTATGGAAACTATGGCTACACCTTC; d_call: NA; j_call: TRBJ1-2; v_call: TRBV6-2/TRBV6-3; clone_size: few
cdr3_aa: CASSSGTGRETQYF; cdr3_nt: TGTGCTAGCAGTTCCGGGACAGGGAGAGAGACCCAGTACTTC; d_call: TRBD1; j_call: TRBJ2-5; v_call: TRBV7-7; clone_size: few
cdr3_aa: CASSGITGSSYQETQYF; cdr3_nt: TGCGCCAGCAGCGGAATTACTGGTAGCTCGTACCAAGAGACCCAGTACTTC; d_call: NA; j_call: TRBJ2-5; v_call: TRBV5-1; clone_size: few
cdr3_aa: CASSYRQGVSEPGANVLTF; cdr3_nt: TGTGCCAGCAGTTACCGGCAGGGGGTATCAGAACCTGGGGCCAACGTCCTGACTTTC; d_call: TRBD1; j_call: TRBJ2-6; v_call: TRBV28; clone_size: NA
cdr3_aa: CASSFGGSGYF; cdr3_nt: TGTGCCAGCAGCTTCGGTGGTAGTGGGTACTTC; d_call: NA; j_call: TRBJ2-7; v_call: TRBV7-2; clone_size: few
cdr3_aa: CSAPNRVNTEAFF; cdr3_nt: TGCAGTGCTCCAAACAGGGTGAACACTGAAGCTTTCTTT; d_call: NA; j_call: TRBJ1-1; v_call: TRBV20-1; clone_size: few
cdr3_aa: CATSDLKGNQPQHF; cdr3_nt: TGTGCCACCAGTGATTTGAAAGGGAATCAGCCCCAGCATTTT; d_call: NA; j_call: TRBJ1-5; v_call: TRBV24-1; clone_size: NA